This entry concerns a single T cell receptor beta chain. The time point here: newly diagnosed, previously untreated cHL patient sample. Negative selection with magnetic separation was used to purify CD4+ T cells from thawed PBMCs. It was PBMCs in newly diagnosed, untreated classical Hodgkin lymphoma that served as comparison. This record comes from a study of PD-1 blockade in classical Hodgkin lymphoma. Germline assignment: CDR1 KGHSH and CDR2 LQKENI. This CDR3 has 15 amino acids. V shed 6 bases, J shed 2 bases, and the junction held 4 bases outside the gene matches. The assay was immunoSEQ multiplex PCR, and TCRdb's table has in-frame clones only and misses some. Among 30,000 to 40,000 clones listed, around 89% were seen once.

The sample taken for sequencing was CD4+ T cells from blood. This clonotype was sampled from a human donor with classical Hodgkin lymphoma. The gene calls are TRBV18 and TRBJ2-6; the match to TRBD2 covers 7 bases. CDR3 sequence: CASSIRGAGANVLTF. Written as DNA, the CDR3 is TGTGCCAGCTCCATCCGGGGGGCTGGGGCCAACGTCCTGACTTTC. The full variable domain, with the rest looked up from reference TRBV18 and TRBJ2-6, is NAGVMQNPRHLVRRRGQEARLRCSPMKGHSHVYWYRQLPEEGLKFMVYLQKENIIDESGMPKERFSAEFPKEGPSILRIQQVVRGDSAAYFCASSIRGAGANVLTFGAGSRLTVL.